This T cell receptor (beta chain) was captured in a study of Ad26.COV2.S vaccination and SARS-CoV-2 variants. Clones were read by immunoSEQ multiplex PCR, and TCRdb kept only the in-frame ones, dropping some. The profile shows 43,000 or so clones, roughly four fifths of them singletons. Study findings and constraints: In vaccinated individuals, spike-specific CD8+ and CD4+ T cell responses reportedly displayed substantial breadth. Vaccine recipients had higher spike-specific TCR breadth than placebo recipients.

The count of this clone is one. Antigen unknown. There are 17 residues in the CDR3. J gave up 7 bases and V 4 bases, and 10 bases lay outside the gene matches. The germline V gene encodes CDR1 SGHDT and CDR2 YYEEEE. The sequencing used peripheral blood, collected after recovery from COVID-19. The chain couples TRBV5-6 to TRBJ2-2; TRBD2 matches at 13 bases. This receptor was taken from a human donor who had recovered from COVID-19. The chain's CDR3 is CASSRGLAGALGGELFF. For the CDR3, the DNA is TGTGCCAGCAGCCGTGGACTAGCGGGAGCATTAGGCGGGGAGCTGTTTTTT. The complete variable domain, with remaining parts taken from reference TRBV5-6 and TRBJ2-2, reads DAGVTQSPTHLIKTRGQQVTLRCSPKSGHDTVSWYQQALGQGPQFIFQYYEEEERQRGNFPDRFSGHQFPNYSSELNVNALLLGDSALYLCASSRGLAGALGGELFFGEGSRLTVL.